This T cell receptor (beta chain) was retrieved from a study of shared clonotypes between healthy human individuals. The wider study: For every donor, three CD4 naive, three CD4 memory, two CD8 naive and one CD8 memory plates were used.

TCRdb keeps only in-frame clones here, not all; method: immunoSEQ multiplex PCR. The sample has 500,000 or so clones; approximately 95% are singletons. The CDR3 is made up of 13 amino acids. The ends lost 3 bases at V and 8 bases at J; junction bases unmatched: 7. Germline assignment: CDR1 GTSNPN and CDR2 SVGIG (reference sequence). CD45RA-negative memory and CD45RA+ naive subsets were split from the CD4+ cells. This chain uses TRBV30 with TRBJ1-5; TRBD1 agrees at 7 bases. The TCR sequence derives from a woman younger than 45 in good health. The sample was naive CD4+ T cells sorted from blood. The subset: CD45RA+ positively selected. The CDR3 sequence is CAWRGQPGEPQHF. The DNA for the CDR3 is TGTGCCTGGAGGGGACAGCCGGGGGAGCCCCAGCATTTT.